This T cell receptor (beta chain) was found in a study of OX40 agonist ivuxolimab in advanced cancers. Trimming pared 4 bases from V and 0 bases from J, leaving 10 bases between. This CDR3 comprises 15 residues. Germline assignment: CDR1 LNHDA and CDR2 SQIVND (reference sequence). Data came from immunoSEQ multiplex PCR; TCRdb stores just in-frame clones and leaves some out. The sample lists about 90,000 clones; roughly 90% were seen once. This chain links TRBV19 with TRBJ2-1, with D unclear. Sequences were derived from CD4+ or CD8+ T cells sorted from blood, sampled in a trial of the OX40 agonist ivuxolimab. The source of this sequence is an adult with an advanced solid tumor such as melanoma, head and neck, liver or kidney cancer. CDR3 sequence: CASSRLPSSYNEQFF. The CDR3 nucleotides read TGTGCCAGTAGTAGGCTGCCTAGCTCCTACAATGAGCAGTTCTTC. Complete variable domain (other parts from reference TRBV19 and TRBJ2-1): DGGITQSPKYLFRKEGQNVTLSCEQNLNHDAMYWYRQDPGQGLRLIYYSQIVNDFQKGDIAEGYSVSREKKESFPLTVTSAQKNPTAFYLCASSRLPSSYNEQFFGPGTRLTVL.